The rows below give T cell receptor beta chains drawn from one sample of a study of control samples from healthy donors and cancer patients. Clones were read by immunoSEQ multiplex PCR, and TCRdb kept only the in-frame ones, dropping some. Among hundreds of thousands of clones listed, about nine tenths were seen once. The sequenced sample was PBMCs. These receptors were obtained from a man aged 35 to 55 with head and neck cancer. Both conserved end residues are part of each CDR3. A D gene is named only where the DNA matches it firmly. The size field is filled for only some rows; it gives once, few, many or a size class.

TRBV7-2	-	TRBJ2-7	-	CASSLGIAYEQYF	TGTGCCAGCAGCTTAGGCATAGCCTACGAGCAGTACTTC
TRBV9	-	TRBJ2-3	TRBD2	CASSVVGSGKLAGSSTDTQYF	TGTGCCAGCAGCGTAGTAGGTTCCGGAAAACTAGCGGGGTCTAGCACAGATACGCAGTATTTT
TRBV5-1	-	TRBJ1-4	-	CASGRGGNEKLFF	TGCGCCAGCGGTCGGGGAGGCAACGAAAAACTGTTTTTT
TRBV20-1	-	TRBJ2-7	-	CSASSEGRAEQYF	TGCAGTGCTAGTAGCGAGGGGCGGGCCGAGCAGTACTTC
TRBV27	-	TRBJ2-7	TRBD1	CASSSDREGTYEQYF	TGTGCCAGCAGTTCGGACAGGGAAGGGACCTACGAGCAGTACTTC
TRBV7-9	-	TRBJ2-7	-	CASRSTGYEQYF	TGTGCCAGCAGATCTACAGGATACGAGCAGTACTTC
TRBV5-1	-	TRBJ1-1	-	CASSLAEGVNQAFF	TGCGCCAGCAGCTTGGCGGAAGGAGTCAATCAAGCTTTCTTT
TRBV5-1	-	TRBJ2-3	TRBD1	CASHRQGPNTDTQYF	TGCGCCAGCCATAGACAGGGGCCTAACACAGATACGCAGTATTTT
TRBV4-2	-	TRBJ1-5	-	CASSQDIRESQPQHF	TGTGCCAGCAGCCAAGATATAAGGGAAAGTCAGCCCCAGCATTTT
TRBV12-3/TRBV12-4	-	TRBJ2-1	TRBD2	CASSLAGEEFF	TGTGCCAGCAGTTTGGCGGGAGAGGAGTTCTTC
TRBV15	-	TRBJ1-3	-	CATSRVPGVSGNTIYF	TGTGCCACCAGCAGAGTTCCGGGCGTCTCTGGAAACACCATATATTTT
TRBV28	-	TRBJ1-1	-	CASSLSGARGNTEAFF	TGTGCCAGCAGTTTATCCGGGGCGCGAGGGAACACTGAAGCTTTCTTT
TRBV10-3	-	TRBJ1-1	-	CAISDRTPNTEAFF	TGTGCCATCAGTGATAGGACACCAAACACTGAAGCTTTCTTT
TRBV21-1	once	TRBJ1-2	-	CASSTPRRGERGYTF	TGTGCCAGCAGCACTCCGCGGAGGGGAGAGCGTGGCTACACCTTC
TRBV28	-	TRBJ2-3	-	CASTPIAISDTQYF	TGTGCCAGCACTCCCATCGCTATCTCAGATACGCAGTATTTT
TRBV6-6	-	TRBJ1-2	-	CASSFDPQGAGGYTF	TGTGCCAGCAGTTTCGACCCCCAGGGCGCAGGGGGCTACACCTTC
TRBV10-3	-	TRBJ1-1	-	CAISESNIFGGSTEAFF	TGTGCCATCAGTGAGTCGAACATCTTTGGGGGATCCACTGAAGCTTTCTTT
TRBV19	-	TRBJ1-5	-	CASSIVGRPQHF	TGTGCCAGTAGTATAGTAGGCCGGCCCCAGCATTTT
TRBV24-1	-	TRBJ2-1	TRBD1	CATSGTGGEEQFF	TGTGCCACCAGTGGGACAGGGGGCGAAGAGCAGTTCTTC
TRBV9	-	TRBJ2-7	TRBD1	CASSVVDQPWDRGTYEQYF	TGTGCCAGCAGCGTAGTTGACCAGCCTTGGGACAGGGGGACCTACGAGCAGTACTTC
TRBV27	-	TRBJ2-3	TRBD1	CASSPRTGGWTDTQYF	TGTGCCAGCAGCCCCCGGACAGGGGGCTGGACAGATACGCAGTATTTT
TRBV5-1	-	TRBJ2-7	-	CASSQQGYEQYF	TGCGCCAGCAGTCAACAGGGCTACGAGCAGTACTTC
TRBV9	-	TRBJ2-5	-	CASSVGRDQETQYF	TGTGCCAGCAGCGTAGGACGGGACCAAGAGACCCAGTACTTC
TRBV7-2	once	TRBJ2-3	TRBD1	CASRGAGGPDTQYF	TGTGCCAGCAGAGGGGCAGGGGGTCCAGATACGCAGTATTTT
TRBV19	-	TRBJ2-7	-	CASSTYSYEQYF	TGTGCCAGTAGTACTTACAGCTACGAGCAGTACTTC
TRBV5-4	-	TRBJ2-3	-	CASSLGGPTDTQYF	TGTGCCAGCAGCTTGGGGGGGCCCACAGATACGCAGTATTTT
TRBV5-1	-	TRBJ1-5	-	CASSLESGLGQPQHF	TGCGCCAGCAGTCTGGAATCAGGGTTGGGACAGCCCCAGCATTTT
TRBV2	-	TRBJ2-1	TRBD2	CASSLLAGGAHNEQFF	TGTGCCAGCAGTCTCTTAGCGGGAGGGGCCCACAATGAGCAGTTCTTC
TRBV18	-	TRBJ1-2	-	CASSPRDNGIYGYTF	TGTGCCAGCTCGCCTCGGGACAACGGGATCTATGGCTACACCTTC
TRBV28	-	TRBJ1-2	-	CASGGPDPNYGYTF	TGTGCCAGCGGGGGGCCAGATCCCAACTATGGCTACACCTTC
TRBV28	-	TRBJ2-1	-	CASSLSQGAGNEQFF	TGTGCCAGCAGTTTGTCCCAAGGGGCGGGTAATGAGCAGTTCTTC
TRBV5-1	-	TRBJ1-2	-	CASSPSTPNYGYTF	TGCGCCAGCAGCCCATCTACACCTAACTATGGCTACACCTTC
TRBV3-1/TRBV3-2	-	TRBJ1-5	-	CASSQDIGGSAQHF	TGTGCCAGCAGCCAAGATATAGGAGGTTCTGCCCAGCATTTT
TRBV7-9	-	TRBJ2-7	-	CASSLERSSYEQYF	TGTGCCAGCAGCTTAGAGCGAAGCTCCTACGAGCAGTACTTC
TRBV18	-	TRBJ2-5	-	CASSARPRSPQETQYF	TGTGCCAGCTCAGCTAGACCTAGGTCCCCCCAAGAGACCCAGTACTTC
TRBV9	-	TRBJ1-1	-	CASSADVMANTEAFF	TGTGCCAGCAGCGCTGACGTCATGGCGAACACTGAAGCTTTCTTT
TRBV6-1	-	TRBJ1-1	TRBD1	CASSETGVGTEAFF	TGTGCCAGCAGTGAAACAGGGGTTGGCACTGAAGCTTTCTTT
TRBV7-3	-	TRBJ2-3	TRBD2	CASSLGLAGGADTQYF	TGTGCCAGCAGCTTAGGACTAGCGGGAGGTGCAGATACGCAGTATTTT
TRBV5-1	-	TRBJ1-4	-	CASSLGGLSTNEKLFF	TGCGCCAGCAGCTTGGGAGGGCTTTCAACTAATGAAAAACTGTTTTTT
TRBV28	-	TRBJ1-1	-	CASSLSNTEAFF	TGTGCCAGCAGTCTATCCAACACTGAAGCTTTCTTT
TRBV27	-	TRBJ2-3	-	CASSLGWSTDTQYF	TGTGCCAGCAGTTTAGGGTGGAGCACAGATACGCAGTATTTT
TRBV14	-	TRBJ1-2	-	CASSQDSVGGYGYTF	TGTGCCAGCAGCCAAGATTCGGTGGGAGGGTACGGCTACACCTTC
TRBV5-1	-	TRBJ1-6	-	CASSLSDTSNSPLHF	TGCGCCAGCAGCTTATCGGACACTAGTAATTCACCCCTCCACTTT